This T cell receptor beta chain was sequenced during a study of T-cell reconstitution after alpha-beta-depleted transplantation in children. Study-level points and caveats: Expanded graft clones, several hundred of them, were reportedly the source of alpha-beta T cells about two months after transplant. At the one-year point after transplant, T-cell counts and TCRbeta diversity were found to come mostly from T cells that had been newly produced. Diversity of TCRbeta at day 60 was high in some patients, arising from surviving recipient T cells and thymic progenitors.

This clonotype was found many times. As yet, its antigen is unknown. Construction of the TCRbeta library involved unique molecular identifiers. TCRdb re-called the PCR reads with MiXCR, one entry per CDR3 protein. The sample carries fewer than 550,000 distinct CDR3 sequences, approximately 10% recorded once. Germline V gene sequence: CDR1 KGHDR, CDR2 SFDVKD. This CDR3 spans 13 amino acids. Trimming took 9 bases from V and 3 from J; bases not matched to a gene: 5. The V call is TRBV24-1, the J call TRBJ2-7, with 9 bases lining up with TRBD1. This receptor was obtained from a female patient aged 2-15 years who had a stem cell transplant for aplastic anemia, so the T cells may come from the graft donor. This specimen consisted of PBMCs, mostly from graft donor cells, obtained 180 days after TCRalphabeta/CD19-depleted stem cell transplant. The CDR3 bases are TGTGCCACCGGGGACAGGGCCTTCTACGAGCAGTACGTC. Protein product: CATGDRAFYEQYV.